The rows below give T cell receptor beta chains drawn from one sample of a study of graft-versus-host responses after intestinal transplantation. These receptors lack a known antigen. TCRdb's copy holds only in-frame clones and misses some; the assay was immunoSEQ multiplex PCR. The profile shows 85,000 to 100,000 clones, 85% to 95% of them singletons. The sample consisted of unstimulated CD8+ T cells sorted from spleen or lymph node cells, taken before transplant. The receptor source for this set is a human donor who was the organ donor for an intestinal transplant. The CDR3 runs from the conserved cysteine through the conserved F or W. A D gene is named only where the DNA matches it firmly. The size of a clone is reported for some rows only, either as once, few or many, or as a class for expanded clones.

cdr3_length d_call j_call v_call clone_size cdr3_aa cdr3_nt
15 NA TRBJ2-1 TRBV9 NA CASSVVVGSYNEQFF TGTGCCAGCAGCGTAGTAGTCGGGAGTTACAATGAGCAGTTCTTC
14 NA TRBJ2-3 TRBV6-5 NA CASSYSEGTDTQYF TGTGCCAGCAGTTACTCGGAGGGAACAGATACGCAGTATTTT
13 TRBD2 TRBJ2-7 TRBV2 NA CASKSGGSYEQYF TGTGCCAGCAAGAGCGGGGGCTCCTACGAGCAGTACTTC
17 NA TRBJ2-7 TRBV4-1 NA CASSQEVPLWEIYEQYF TGCGCCAGCAGCCAGGAGGTCCCCCTGTGGGAGATCTACGAGCAGTACTTC
15 TRBD1 TRBJ1-4 TRBV27 once CASSRDRGQNEKLFF TGTGCCAGCAGCCGGGACAGGGGTCAAAATGAAAAACTGTTTTTT
15 NA TRBJ2-7 TRBV6-6 NA CASSYPGLVNYEQYF TGTGCCAGCAGTTACCCCGGACTGGTTAACTACGAGCAGTACTTC
12 NA TRBJ1-2 TRBV2 NA CASSEALPGFTF TGTGCCAGCAGTGAAGCCCTCCCGGGGTTCACCTTC
13 NA TRBJ2-1 TRBV27 NA CASSASIRNEQFF TGTGCCAGCTCGGCTAGCATACGCAATGAGCAGTTCTTC
13 NA TRBJ2-5 TRBV19 NA CASSQEYQETQYF TGTGCCAGTAGTCAGGAATACCAAGAGACCCAGTACTTC
15 TRBD2 TRBJ2-7 TRBV4-2 NA CASSQGLAGPYEQYF TGTGCCAGCAGCCAAGGACTAGCGGGTCCCTACGAGCAGTACTTC
12 NA TRBJ2-7 TRBV6-1 NA CASTDGAYEQYF TGTGCCAGCACGGACGGGGCCTACGAGCAGTACTTC